The clone carrying this TCR beta chain occurred once. The target antigen is unknown. These data come from a study of shared clonotypes between healthy human individuals. Study results and caveats: Measured sharing among donors was expected to vary with sequencing depth. The diversity represented, both genetic and in exposure history, was limited by few donors.

Measured with immunoSEQ multiplex PCR; TCRdb has only the in-frame clones, and not every one. Here the sample spans fewer than 500,000 clones, 75% to 80% being singletons. The CDR3 totals 17 residues. Unmatched junction bases numbered 6, after V lost 0 bases and J lost 4 bases. CDR1 and CDR2 from the germline V gene are SGHRS and YFSETQ. The clonotype was recovered from a woman in her forties in good health. Some clones in this sample may be carry-over from other donors' samples. Sequencing input: PBMCs. This chain joins TRBV5-1 and TRBJ2-7, with 14 bases lining up with TRBD2. The CDR3 coding sequence is TGCGCCAGCAGCTTGGCGCTGACTAGCGGGAGGGTGTACGAGCAGTACTTC. Its translation: CASSLALTSGRVYEQYF.